Given below is one TCR beta chain in context. These data originate in a study of human T cells and chemical hapten exposure. TCRdb used MiXCR to reprocess the RACE reads, holding one entry per CDR3 protein. The sample records about 74,000 distinct CDR3 sequences, 11% to 15% being singletons. Time point defined: pre-sensitization, week 0. Treatment in this sample: therapeutic diphenylcyclopropenone sensitization with weekly scalp DPC. The ends lost 5 bases at V and 6 bases at J; junction bases unmatched: 4. The CDR3 covers 13 residues. Looked up from germline, CDR1 is MNHNY and CDR2 is SVGAGI (reference sequence).

This receptor was obtained from a woman aged 45 to 65 with alopecia areata. Some clones in this sample may be carry-over from other donors' samples. The sequenced sample was whole blood, obtained in connection with sensitization to the hapten diphenylcyclopropenone (DPC). V is TRBV6-6 and J is TRBJ1-2, with TRBD1 identical over 9 bases. This CDR3 is CASSLQGANGYTF. In DNA, the CDR3 is TGTGCCAGCAGTCTACAGGGGGCGAATGGCTACACCTTC.